Below, 27 T cell receptor beta chains from the same sample are listed, as sequenced in a study of CD8+CD57+ T cells in acquired aplastic anemia (dated 2018 in TCRdb). This sample was sequenced with an Illumina HiSeq 2000. Genomic DNA served as template for TCR beta VDJ combination and CDR3 sequence profiling. Using fastp trimming at Q25 and MiXCR clonotype assembly, TCRdb reanalyzed the public sequencing data and kept in-frame beta chains. Rows merge per CDR3 protein into single entries with the most common DNA and genes. The sample profile shows roughly 200,000 distinct CDR3 sequences; less than 65% of them were found once. Of the sample, about 42% is held by the ten largest clones. Patients chosen for sequencing had shown expansion of CD8+CD57+ cells by flow cytometry. Material for sequencing was sorted CD4+, CD8+, or CD8+CD57+ T cells (not recorded which) from PBMCs. All receptors derive from a human donor with aplastic anemia.

V gene TRBV19 combines with J gene TRBJ2-3, with TRBD1 matching over 10 bases. The germline V gene has CDR1 LNHDA and CDR2 SQIVND (reference sequence). The CDR3 spans 16 residues. After removal of 3 bases from V and 5 bases from J, the junction contained 8 bases not matched to a gene. The CDR3 here is CASSIKGQGRRDTQYF. CDR3 coding DNA: TGTGCCAGTAGTATCAAGGGACAGGGGAGGAGAGATACGCAGTATTTT.

This clonotype has a handful of counts. The V gene is TRBV6-4, the J gene TRBJ2-1; 10 nucleotides agree with TRBD2. In germline, CDR1 is MRHNA, CDR2 SNTAGT. The CDR3 length is 16 residues. With V trimmed by 3 bases and J by 9 bases, 11 bases remained unmatched. The CDR3 coding sequence is TGTGCCAGCAGTGAGAGTGGGGCTAGCGGGGGTAGTGAGCAGTTCTTC. Translating it yields CASSESGASGGSEQFF.

The rearrangement joins TRBV11-2 to TRBJ2-5, with 8 bases fitting TRBD1. Germline assignment: CDR1 SGHAT and CDR2 FQNNGV. V shed 1 base, J shed 1 base, and the junction held 8 bases outside the gene matches. The CDR3 has 17 residues. As DNA, the CDR3 is TGTGCCAGCAGCTTAGGTTTACAGGGGGTGCCCCAAGAGACCCAGTACTTC. Protein product: CASSLGLQGVPQETQYF.

This clonotype has a handful of counts. Written as DNA, the CDR3 is TGTGCCAGCAGGGTGGACAGGGGCGAGCAGTACTTC. It translates to CASRVDRGEQYF. V is TRBV2 and J is TRBJ2-7; 9 nucleotides line up with TRBD1. The germline V gene encodes CDR1 SNHLY and CDR2 FYNNEI. V trimming: 6 bases; J trimming: 6 bases; junction bases outside the gene matches: 3. The CDR3 is 12 residues long.

This clonotype was detected only a few times. The chain employs TRBV5-4 and TRBJ1-2, with D hard to call. The CDR3 is 13 amino acids. V was clipped by 1 base and J by 0 bases, with 4 bases between them. Germline lookup yields CDR1 SGHNT and CDR2 YYREEE (reference sequence). The chain's CDR3 is CASSLTANYGYTF. CDR3 bases: TGTGCCAGCAGCTTGACGGCTAACTATGGCTACACCTTC.

V usage is TRBV2 and J usage is TRBJ1-1; D is unresolved. Germline V gene lookup returns CDR1 SNHLY and CDR2 FYNNEI. The CDR3 has 12 amino acids. Trimming took 5 bases from V and 4 from J, leaving 8 bases between them. CDR3 sequence reads: CASSRVGTEAFF. The CDR3 DNA reads TGTGCCAGCAGTCGGGTTGGCACTGAAGCTTTCTTT.

This clonotype was counted ten times or more. The rearrangement joins TRBV20-1 to TRBJ2-4; D perhaps matches TRBD1 (5 bases). V was clipped by 3 bases and J by 0 bases, with 9 bases between them. Per the germline V gene, CDR1 is DFQATT and CDR2 is SNEGSKA (reference sequence). This CDR3 comprises 14 residues. CDR3 residues: CSASQGRAKNIQYF. CDR3 nucleotide sequence: TGCAGTGCTAGCCAGGGTCGAGCCAAAAACATTCAGTACTTC.

This clonotype was picked up one time. The V gene is TRBV5-1, the J gene TRBJ1-1; D unresolved. Germline CDR1 is SGHRS and CDR2 is YFSETQ. V dropped 6 bases and J dropped 0 bases, with 9 bases sitting between them. The CDR3 totals 13 residues. CDR3 in DNA: TGCGCCAGCACTTGGGGAATGAACACTGAAGCTTTCTTT. Translation gives CASTWGMNTEAFF.

J is TRBJ2-7 and V is TRBV7-6; 8 bases map to TRBD1. After removal of 4 bases from V and 6 bases from J, the junction contained 11 bases not matched to a gene. Germline loops: CDR1 SGHVS, CDR2 FNYEAQ. The CDR3 spans 15 residues. CDR3 bases: TGTGCCAGCAGCTCAGGGACAGGCTGGGGGCTCGAGCAGTACTTC. It codes for CASSSGTGWGLEQYF.

The gene calls are TRBV2 and TRBJ2-7; a possible D gene is TRBD1 (6 bases). V lost 3 bases, J lost 3 bases, and 12 bases lay in between. Germline assignment: CDR1 SNHLY and CDR2 FYNNEI. CDR3 length: 14 residues. CDR3 residues: CASSDAGALYEQYF. The CDR3 DNA sequence: TGTGCCAGCAGTGACGCAGGGGCTCTCTACGAGCAGTACTTC.

This clonotype was seen ten or more times. The rearrangement joins TRBV19 to TRBJ1-1, with no clear D. V lost 4 bases and J 5 bases, leaving 11 bases between the germline ends. Germline lookup yields CDR1 LNHDA and CDR2 SQIVND (reference sequence). This CDR3 has 13 residues. CDR3: CASSRAVATEAFF. The CDR3 DNA reads TGTGCCAGTAGTAGGGCAGTCGCGACTGAAGCTTTCTTT.

By share, this clonotype ranks as large. The rearrangement joins TRBV2 to TRBJ2-7, with D possibly TRBD1 on 5 matching bases. CDR1 is SNHLY and CDR2 is FYNNEI in the germline V gene. The CDR3 runs 13 residues. Trimming took off 10 bases at V and 0 bases at J, with 13 bases between the two ends. The DNA of the CDR3 is TGTGCCACCAGGACACAGAGCTCCTACGAGCAGTACTTC. It translates to CATRTQSSYEQYF.

V usage is TRBV15 and J usage is TRBJ2-7; weak D call: TRBD2 (6 bases). The V and J ends lost 5 bases and 3 bases respectively, with 23 bases between them. This CDR3 is built from 17 residues. Germline V gene lookup returns CDR1 LNHNV and CDR2 YYDKDF (reference sequence). In nucleotides, the CDR3 is TGTGCCACCAGCGAGACCTTGGCCCCGGGACTGGGCTACGAGCAGTACTTC. Amino acids: CATSETLAPGLGYEQYF. The variable domain in full, completed from reference TRBV15 and TRBJ2-7, reads DAMVIQNPRYQVTQFGKPVTLSCSQTLNHNVMYWYQQKSSQAPKLLFHYYDKDFNNEADTPDNFQSRRPNTSFCFLDIRSPGLGDTAMYLCATSETLAPGLGYEQYFGPGTRLTVT.

The J gene is TRBJ1-5, the V gene TRBV20-1; no clear D. Trimming removed 1 base from V and 0 bases from J, with 7 bases in between. Germline values: CDR1 DFQATT, CDR2 SNEGSKA (reference sequence). The CDR3 is 14 residues long. The CDR3 bases are TGCAGTGCTAGAGGGATGTATAGCAATCAGCCCCAGCATTTT. Translating gives CSARGMYSNQPQHF.

This clonotype was detected a few times. The chain couples TRBV5-5 to TRBJ2-7; D may correspond to TRBD1 or TRBD2 (5 bases each). Trimming removed 0 bases at V and 3 bases at J, with 13 bases between. Germline CDR1 is SGHKS and CDR2 is YYEKEE (reference sequence). The CDR3 spans 15 residues. CDR3 DNA: TGTGCCAGCAGCTTGGTCCCAGGGACCGTCTACGAGCAGTACTTC. This translates into CASSLVPGTVYEQYF.

V gene TRBV14 combines with J gene TRBJ2-3, with TRBD2 matching over 10 bases. CDR3 length: 15 residues. Germline V gives CDR1 SGHDN, CDR2 FVKESK. V shed 4 bases, J shed 4 bases, and the junction held 5 bases outside the gene matches. Written as DNA, the CDR3 is TGTGCCAGCAGCCGGGTAGCGGGGGGTGCAGATACGCAGTATTTT. Its protein product is CASSRVAGGADTQYF.

This clonotype came up many times. This chain connects TRBV2 to TRBJ2-7, with a weak D call TRBD1 (6 bases). The CDR3 runs to 15 residues. Trimming removed 7 bases at V and 0 bases at J, with 16 bases between. Germline V gene lookup returns CDR1 SNHLY and CDR2 FYNNEI. CDR3 nucleotides: TGTGCCAGCACCGACACCGACAGGAGCTCCTACGAGCAGTACTTC. This gives the protein CASTDTDRSSYEQYF.

This clonotype was seen a few times. The V gene is TRBV7-2, the J gene TRBJ1-4; D is unclear. V was pared by 4 bases and J by 8 bases, with 14 bases between. The CDR3 totals 14 residues. Germline CDR1 is SGHTA and CDR2 is FQGNSA. CDR3 in amino acids: CASSSSGRREKLFF. The CDR3 DNA is TGTGCCAGCAGCTCCTCCGGAAGGCGAGAAAAACTGTTTTTT.

V is TRBV9 and J is TRBJ2-6, with D possibly TRBD2 on 5 matching bases. Germline CDR1 reads SGDLS; CDR2 reads YYNGEE. This CDR3 comprises 14 residues. Trimming left V 0 bases short and J 11 bases short, with 12 bases between. CDR3 residues: CASSVESAVDVLTF. Here the CDR3 DNA reads TGTGCCAGCAGCGTAGAATCAGCGGTGGACGTCCTGACTTTC.

V and J are TRBV12-3 or TRBV12-4 and TRBJ2-5; no clear D gene. V was clipped by 2 bases and J by 1 base, with 14 bases between them. This CDR3 comprises 16 residues. The CDR3 DNA sequence: TGTGCCAGCAGTTTAAGCCAGGTACCCGCCCAAGAGACCCAGTACTTC. Translation gives CASSLSQVPAQETQYF.

This clonotype has a count of ten or more. The rearrangement uses TRBV7-9 and TRBJ1-3; D is undetermined. Per the germline V gene, CDR1 is SEHNR and CDR2 is FQNEAQ (reference sequence). The length of the CDR3 is 14 residues. V was pared by 2 bases and J by 0 bases, with 5 bases between. The CDR3: CASSLSVSGNTIYF. The DNA for the CDR3 is TGTGCCAGCAGCTTATCGGTCTCTGGAAACACCATATATTTT.

This clonotype was seen many times. The gene calls are TRBV7-8 and TRBJ1-2, with D uncertain. The ends were cut back, 1 base at V and 4 bases at J, with 22 bases in the middle. Germline V lookup: CDR1 SGHVS, CDR2 FQNEAQ. This CDR3 comprises 18 residues. In DNA form, the CDR3 reads TGTGCCAGCAGCTTAGACGTTACGTTAGACTCGACGGTCTATGGCTACACCTTC. Its translation: CASSLDVTLDSTVYGYTF. The variable domain in full, completed from reference TRBV7-8 and TRBJ1-2, reads GAGVSQSPRYKVAKRGQDVALRCDPISGHVSLFWYQQALGQGPEFLTYFQNEAQLDKSGLPSDRFFAERPEGSVSTLKIQRTQQEDSAVYLCASSLDVTLDSTVYGYTFGSGTRLTVV.

The chain couples TRBV6-5 to TRBJ1-6, with D possibly matching TRBD1 (5 bases). V was shortened by 2 bases and J by 8 bases, with 7 bases between the two germline ends. This CDR3 comprises 13 residues. Germline V lookup: CDR1 MNHEY, CDR2 SVGAGI. CDR3 protein: CASSYRQYSPLHF. For the CDR3, the DNA is TGTGCCAGCAGTTACCGACAGTATTCACCCCTCCACTTT.

The chain combines TRBV30 with TRBJ2-2; 11 bases are shared with TRBD2. J lost 3 bases, V lost 7 bases, and 7 bases had no gene match. Germline V gives CDR1 GTSNPN, CDR2 SVGIG (reference sequence). The length of the CDR3 is 15 residues. The CDR3 sequence is CAYHPTSGDTGELFF. CDR3 coding DNA: TGTGCCTACCACCCGACTAGCGGGGACACCGGGGAGCTGTTTTTT.

This clonotype was recorded at least ten times. The chain links TRBV27 to TRBJ1-2; 9 positions agree with TRBD1. The V gene's germline CDR1 is MNHEY and CDR2 SMNVEV (reference sequence). V was clipped by 5 bases and J by 6 bases; unmatched bases: 7. The CDR3 loop spans 14 amino acids. CDR3 loop: CASSLQGAEDGYTF. In nucleotides, the CDR3 is TGTGCCAGCAGTCTACAGGGGGCGGAGGATGGCTACACCTTC.

The count of this clonotype is one. The V and J genes are TRBV10-3 and TRBJ2-7, with 13 bases that match TRBD2. Germline V gives CDR1 ENHRY, CDR2 SYGVKD. The CDR3 loop spans 16 amino acids. V dropped 6 bases and J dropped 0; count of bases not matched to a gene: 5. CDR3 DNA: TGTGCCATCAGAGGGACTAGCGGGGAGGCCTCCTACGAGCAGTACTTC. As protein: CAIRGTSGEASYEQYF.

This clonotype was seen at least ten times. The J gene is TRBJ1-4, the V gene TRBV13; a weak D match, TRBD1 (5 bases). This CDR3 contains 14 residues. The V gene lost 5 bases and the J gene lost 7 bases, with 14 bases spanning the gap. Germline V CDR1 and CDR2: PRHDT, FYEKMQ (reference sequence). CDR3 nucleotide sequence: TGTGCCAGCAGCCCACGGGGCGCCGGTGAAAAACTGTTTTTT. The encoded protein is CASSPRGAGEKLFF.